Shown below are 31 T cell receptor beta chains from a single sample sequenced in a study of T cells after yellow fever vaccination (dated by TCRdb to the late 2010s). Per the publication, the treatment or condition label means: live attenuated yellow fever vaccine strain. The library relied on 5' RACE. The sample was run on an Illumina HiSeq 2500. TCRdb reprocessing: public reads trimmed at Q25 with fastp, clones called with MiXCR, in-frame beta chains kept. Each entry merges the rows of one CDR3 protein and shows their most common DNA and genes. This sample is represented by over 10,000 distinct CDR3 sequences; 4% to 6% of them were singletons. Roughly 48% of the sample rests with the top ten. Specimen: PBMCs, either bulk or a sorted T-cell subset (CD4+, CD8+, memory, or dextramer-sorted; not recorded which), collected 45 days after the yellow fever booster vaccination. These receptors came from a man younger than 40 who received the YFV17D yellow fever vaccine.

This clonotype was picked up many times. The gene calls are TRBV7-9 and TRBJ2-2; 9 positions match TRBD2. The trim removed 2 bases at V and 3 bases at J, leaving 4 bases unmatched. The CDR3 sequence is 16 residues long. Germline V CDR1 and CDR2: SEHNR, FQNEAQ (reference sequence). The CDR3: CASSLLAGDYTGELFF. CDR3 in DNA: TGTGCCAGCAGCTTATTAGCGGGAGATTACACCGGGGAGCTGTTTTTT.

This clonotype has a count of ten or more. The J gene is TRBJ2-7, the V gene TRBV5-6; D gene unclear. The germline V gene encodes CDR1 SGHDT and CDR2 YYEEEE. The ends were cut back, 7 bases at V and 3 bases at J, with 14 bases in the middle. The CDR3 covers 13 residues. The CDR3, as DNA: TGTGCCAGCCGTGTCGCTAACTACTACGAGCAGTACTTC. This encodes CASRVANYYEQYF.

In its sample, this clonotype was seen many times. The CDR3 sequence: CASSLEISSGETQYF. The CDR3 coding sequence is TGTGCCAGCAGCTTGGAGATCAGCTCCGGAGAGACCCAGTACTTC. This rearrangement joins TRBV5-4 to TRBJ2-5, with unresolved D. The germline V gene has CDR1 SGHNT and CDR2 YYREEE (reference sequence). The CDR3 length is 15 residues. The ends were cut back, 0 bases at V and 4 bases at J, with 13 bases in the middle.

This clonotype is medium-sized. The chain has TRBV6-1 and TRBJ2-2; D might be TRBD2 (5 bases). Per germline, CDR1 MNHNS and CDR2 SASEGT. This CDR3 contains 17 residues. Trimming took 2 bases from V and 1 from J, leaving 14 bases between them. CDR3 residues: CASSERVRLLNTGELFF. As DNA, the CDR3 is TGTGCCAGCAGTGAAAGGGTTCGACTATTGAACACCGGGGAGCTGTTTTTT.

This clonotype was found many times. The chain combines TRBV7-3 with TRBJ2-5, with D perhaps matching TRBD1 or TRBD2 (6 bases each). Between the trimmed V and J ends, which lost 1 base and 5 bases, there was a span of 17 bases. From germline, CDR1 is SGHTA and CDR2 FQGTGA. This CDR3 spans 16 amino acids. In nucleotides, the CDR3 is TGTGCCAGCAGCTTAAACATTAGGGGGGCGGACGAGACCCAGTACTTC. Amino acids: CASSLNIRGADETQYF.

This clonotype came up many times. The CDR3 DNA is TGCAGTTCCGTACGATTAAGCGGGAGTGGCACAGATACGCAGTATTTT. As protein: CSSVRLSGSGTDTQYF. The rearrangement links TRBV20-1 to TRBJ2-3; 8 positions match TRBD2. This CDR3 is 16 amino acids long. With 8 bases clipped from V and 1 base from J, the junction kept 14 bases outside the gene matches. Germline V gene sequence: CDR1 DFQATT, CDR2 SNEGSKA (reference sequence).

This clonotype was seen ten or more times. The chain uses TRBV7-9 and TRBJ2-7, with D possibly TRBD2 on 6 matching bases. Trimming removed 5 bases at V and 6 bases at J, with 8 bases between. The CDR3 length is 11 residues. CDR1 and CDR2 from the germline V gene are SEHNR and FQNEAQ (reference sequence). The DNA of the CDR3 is TGTGCCAGCAGCCCCGGGAGCGAGCAGTACTTC. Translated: CASSPGSEQYF.

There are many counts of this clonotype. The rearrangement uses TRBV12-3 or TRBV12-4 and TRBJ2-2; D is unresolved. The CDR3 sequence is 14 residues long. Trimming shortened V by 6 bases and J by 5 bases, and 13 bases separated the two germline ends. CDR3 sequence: CASRIDTITGELFF. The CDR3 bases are TGTGCCAGCAGAATTGACACCATAACCGGGGAGCTGTTTTTT.

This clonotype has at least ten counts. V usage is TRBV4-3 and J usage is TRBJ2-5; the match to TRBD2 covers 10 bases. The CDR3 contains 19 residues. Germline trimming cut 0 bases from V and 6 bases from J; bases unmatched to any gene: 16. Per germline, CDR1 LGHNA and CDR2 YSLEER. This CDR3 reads CASSQDIGTSEDGRKTQYF. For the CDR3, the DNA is TGCGCCAGCAGCCAAGATATCGGGACTAGCGAAGATGGTCGAAAGACCCAGTACTTC.

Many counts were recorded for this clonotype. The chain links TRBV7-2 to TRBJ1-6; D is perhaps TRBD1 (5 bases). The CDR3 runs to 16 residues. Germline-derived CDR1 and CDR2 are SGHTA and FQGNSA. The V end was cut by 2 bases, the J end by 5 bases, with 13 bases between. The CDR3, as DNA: TGTGCCAGCAGCTTAACAGGCGCGATCAATAATTCACCCCTCCACTTT. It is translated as CASSLTGAINNSPLHF. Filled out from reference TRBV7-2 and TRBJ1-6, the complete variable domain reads GAGVSQSPSNKVTEKGKDVELRCDPISGHTALYWYRQSLGQGLEFLIYFQGNSAPDKSGLPSDRFSAERTGGSVSTLTIQRTQQEDSAVYLCASSLTGAINNSPLHFGNGTRLTVT.

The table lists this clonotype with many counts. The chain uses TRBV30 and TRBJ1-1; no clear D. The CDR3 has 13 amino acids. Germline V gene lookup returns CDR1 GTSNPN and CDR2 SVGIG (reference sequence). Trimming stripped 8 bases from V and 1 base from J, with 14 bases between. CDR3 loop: CARSLGENTEAFF. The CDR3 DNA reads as TGTGCCCGCAGCCTAGGCGAGAACACTGAAGCTTTCTTT.

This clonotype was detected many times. This CDR3 is CASSYQAYQPQHF. In DNA, the CDR3 is TGTGCCAGCTCGTATCAGGCATATCAGCCCCAGCATTTT. The V gene is TRBV18, the J gene TRBJ1-5; D is ambiguous. Germline CDR1 KGHSH, CDR2 LQKENI. Trimming pared 6 bases from V and 5 bases from J, leaving 11 bases between. CDR3 length: 13 residues.

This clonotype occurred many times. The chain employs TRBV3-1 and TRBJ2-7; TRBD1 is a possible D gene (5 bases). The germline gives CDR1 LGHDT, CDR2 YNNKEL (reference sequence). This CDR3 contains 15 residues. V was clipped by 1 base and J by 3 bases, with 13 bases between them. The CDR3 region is CASSQGGRVGYEQYF. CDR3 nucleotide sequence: TGTGCCAGCAGCCAAGGGGGCCGAGTGGGCTACGAGCAGTACTTC.

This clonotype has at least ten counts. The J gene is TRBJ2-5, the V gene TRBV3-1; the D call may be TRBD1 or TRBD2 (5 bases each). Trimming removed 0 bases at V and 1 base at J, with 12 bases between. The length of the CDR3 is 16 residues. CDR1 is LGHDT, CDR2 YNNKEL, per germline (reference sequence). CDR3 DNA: TGTGCCAGCAGCCAAGATTGGGGGAGTACCCAAGAGACCCAGTACTTC. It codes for CASSQDWGSTQETQYF.

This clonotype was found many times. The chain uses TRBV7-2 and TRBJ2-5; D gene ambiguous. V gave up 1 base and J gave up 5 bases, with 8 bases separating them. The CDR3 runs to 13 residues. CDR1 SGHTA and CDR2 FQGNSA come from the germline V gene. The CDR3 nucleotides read TGTGCCAGCAGCTTAGGGATGGCGGAGACCCAGTACTTC. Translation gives CASSLGMAETQYF.

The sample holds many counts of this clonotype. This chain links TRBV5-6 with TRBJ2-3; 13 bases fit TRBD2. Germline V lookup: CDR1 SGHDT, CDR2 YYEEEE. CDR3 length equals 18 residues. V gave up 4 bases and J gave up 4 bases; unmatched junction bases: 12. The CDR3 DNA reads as TGTGCCAGCAGCCTATGGCAACTAGCGGGAGGGGGAGCAGATACGCAGTATTTT. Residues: CASSLWQLAGGGADTQYF.

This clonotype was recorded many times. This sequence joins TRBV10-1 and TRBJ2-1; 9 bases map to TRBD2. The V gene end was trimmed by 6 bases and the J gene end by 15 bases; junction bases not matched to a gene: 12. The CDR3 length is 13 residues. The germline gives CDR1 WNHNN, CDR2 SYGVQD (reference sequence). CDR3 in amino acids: CASSPDWTSVMFF. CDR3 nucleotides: TGCGCCAGCAGCCCAGACTGGACTAGCGTCATGTTCTTC.

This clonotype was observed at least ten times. The CDR3 protein is CASSLGGADTEAFF. DNA for the CDR3: TGCGCCAGCAGCTTGGGGGGGGCCGACACTGAAGCTTTCTTT. V usage is TRBV5-1 and J usage is TRBJ1-1, with a tentative D call TRBD1 (6 bases). This CDR3 spans 14 amino acids. V was clipped by 0 bases and J by 3 bases, with 9 bases between them. The V gene's germline CDR1 is SGHRS and CDR2 YFSETQ.

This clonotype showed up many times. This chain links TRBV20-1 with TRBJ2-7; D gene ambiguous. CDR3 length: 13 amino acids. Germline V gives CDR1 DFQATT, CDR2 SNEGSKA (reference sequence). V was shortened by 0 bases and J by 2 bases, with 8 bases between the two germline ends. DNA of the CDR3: TGCAGTGCTAGAGATCCTCCAACCTACGAGCAGTACTTC. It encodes CSARDPPTYEQYF.

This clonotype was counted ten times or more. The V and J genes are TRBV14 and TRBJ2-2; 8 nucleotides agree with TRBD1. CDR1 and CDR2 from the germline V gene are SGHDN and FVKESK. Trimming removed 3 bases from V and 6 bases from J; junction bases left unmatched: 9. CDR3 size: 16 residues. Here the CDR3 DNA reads TGTGCCAGCAGCCACCACGGACAGGGTATTCCCGGGGAGCTGTTTTTT. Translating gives CASSHHGQGIPGELFF.

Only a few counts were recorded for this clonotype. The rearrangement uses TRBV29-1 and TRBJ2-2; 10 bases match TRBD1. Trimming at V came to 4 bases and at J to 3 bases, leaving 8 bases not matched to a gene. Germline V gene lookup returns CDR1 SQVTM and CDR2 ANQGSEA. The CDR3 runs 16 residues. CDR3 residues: CSVAWGTGDYTGELFF. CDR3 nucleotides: TGCAGCGTTGCTTGGGGGACAGGGGATTACACCGGGGAGCTGTTTTTT.

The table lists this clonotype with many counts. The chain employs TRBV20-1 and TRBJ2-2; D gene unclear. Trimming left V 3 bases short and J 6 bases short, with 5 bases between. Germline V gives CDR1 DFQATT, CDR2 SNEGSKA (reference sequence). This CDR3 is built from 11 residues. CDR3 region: CSASIPGELFF. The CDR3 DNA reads TGCAGTGCTAGTATTCCCGGGGAGCTGTTTTTT.

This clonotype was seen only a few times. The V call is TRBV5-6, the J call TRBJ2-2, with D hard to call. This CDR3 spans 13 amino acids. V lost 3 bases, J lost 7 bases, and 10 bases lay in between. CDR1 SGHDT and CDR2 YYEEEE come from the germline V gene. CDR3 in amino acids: CASSSRISGELFF. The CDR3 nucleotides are TGTGCCAGCAGCTCCCGGATAAGCGGGGAGCTGTTTTTT.

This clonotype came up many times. The CDR3 region has the DNA TGTGTCACCGAGGCCAGACCATCCTATAATTCACCCCTCCACTTT. Its translation: CVTEARPSYNSPLHF. The chain recombines TRBV28 with TRBJ1-6; D ambiguous. Germline CDR1 is MDHEN and CDR2 is SYDVKM. The CDR3 has 15 residues.

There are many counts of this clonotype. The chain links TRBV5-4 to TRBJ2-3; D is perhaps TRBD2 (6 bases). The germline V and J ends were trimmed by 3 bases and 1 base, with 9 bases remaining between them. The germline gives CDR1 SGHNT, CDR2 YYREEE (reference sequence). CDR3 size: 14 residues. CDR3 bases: TGTGCCAGCAGCTGGTCTAGCGGCACAGATACGCAGTATTTT. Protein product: CASSWSSGTDTQYF.

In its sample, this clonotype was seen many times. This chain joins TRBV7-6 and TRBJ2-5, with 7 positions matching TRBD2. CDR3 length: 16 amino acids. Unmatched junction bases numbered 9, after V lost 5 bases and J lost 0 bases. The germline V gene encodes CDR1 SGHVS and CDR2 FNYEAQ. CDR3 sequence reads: CASSEQGGLYQETQYF. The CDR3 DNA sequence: TGTGCCAGCAGCGAGCAGGGAGGGTTGTACCAAGAGACCCAGTACTTC.

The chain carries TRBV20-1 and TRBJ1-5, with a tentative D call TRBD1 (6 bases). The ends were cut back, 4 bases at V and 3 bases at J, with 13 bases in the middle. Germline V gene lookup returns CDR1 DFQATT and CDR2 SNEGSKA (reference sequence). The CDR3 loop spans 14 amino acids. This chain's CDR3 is CSAKKTGNNQPQHF. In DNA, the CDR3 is TGCAGTGCTAAAAAGACAGGTAACAATCAGCCCCAGCATTTT.

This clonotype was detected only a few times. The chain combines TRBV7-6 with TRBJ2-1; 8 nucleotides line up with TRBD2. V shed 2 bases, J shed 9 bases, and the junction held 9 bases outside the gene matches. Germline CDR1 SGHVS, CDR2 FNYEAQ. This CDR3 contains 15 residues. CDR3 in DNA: TGTGCCAGCAGCTTATCCAGCGGGAGTCGGGGTGAGCAGTTCTTC. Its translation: CASSLSSGSRGEQFF. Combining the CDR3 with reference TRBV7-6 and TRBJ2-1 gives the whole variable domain GAGVSQSPRYKVTKRGQDVALRCDPISGHVSLYWYRQALGQGPEFLTYFNYEAQQDKSGLPNDRFSAERPEGSISTLTIQRTEQRDSAMYRCASSLSSGSRGEQFFGPGTRLTVL.

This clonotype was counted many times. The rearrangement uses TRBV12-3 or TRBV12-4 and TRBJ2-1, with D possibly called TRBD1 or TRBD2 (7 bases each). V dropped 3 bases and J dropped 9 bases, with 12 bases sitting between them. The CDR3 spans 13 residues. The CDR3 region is CASSFARGGEQFF. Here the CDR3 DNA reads TGTGCCAGCAGTTTTGCCAGGGGGGGTGAGCAGTTCTTC.

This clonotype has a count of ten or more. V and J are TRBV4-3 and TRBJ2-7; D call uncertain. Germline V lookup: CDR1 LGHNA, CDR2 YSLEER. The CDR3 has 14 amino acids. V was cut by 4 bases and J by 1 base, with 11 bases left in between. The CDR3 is CASSRLVTSYEQYF. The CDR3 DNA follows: TGCGCCAGCAGCCGGTTGGTTACATCCTACGAGCAGTACTTC.

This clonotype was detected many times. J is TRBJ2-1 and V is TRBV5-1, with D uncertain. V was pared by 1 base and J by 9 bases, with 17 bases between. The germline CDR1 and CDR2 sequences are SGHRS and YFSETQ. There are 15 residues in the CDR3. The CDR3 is CASSLTRFPSSEQFF. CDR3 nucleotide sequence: TGCGCCAGCAGCTTGACCAGGTTTCCCTCGAGTGAGCAGTTCTTC. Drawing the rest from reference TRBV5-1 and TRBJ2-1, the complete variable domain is KAGVTQTPRYLIKTRGQQVTLSCSPISGHRSVSWYQQTPGQGLQFLFEYFSETQRNKGNFPGRFSGRQFSNSRSEMNVSTLELGDSALYLCASSLTRFPSSEQFFGPGTRLTVL.